The 18 T cell receptor beta chains below come from one sample, sequenced in a study of blood T cells in healthy people across ages. Alongside a J-beta primer mix, a sample-barcoded 5' primer served in a second PCR lasting about 7 to 12 cycles. MiXCR, applied by TCRdb to the 5' RACE reads, yields one record per CDR3 protein. The sample shows more than 1.4 million distinct CDR3 sequences, 35% to 45% of them seen only once. Specimen: blood. Receptors were obtained from a woman younger than 30 in good health.

The chain employs TRBV9 and TRBJ2-1, with D possibly being TRBD2 (6 bases). This CDR3 comprises 14 residues. In germline, CDR1 is SGDLS, CDR2 YYNGEE. Trimming cost V 3 bases and J 8 bases, with 15 bases left between them. CDR3 sequence reads: CASSAGSSRHEQFF. The DNA for the CDR3 is TGTGCCAGCAGCGCCGGGAGTAGTAGGCATGAGCAGTTCTTC. The full variable domain, in which reference TRBV9 and TRBJ2-1 provide the parts outside the CDR3, is DSGVTQTPKHLITATGQRVTLRCSPRSGDLSVYWYQQSLDQGLQFLIQYYNGEERAKGNILERFSAQQFPDLHSELNLSSLELGDSALYFCASSAGSSRHEQFFGPGTRLTVL.

The genes are TRBV6-5 and TRBJ2-3; the match to TRBD2 covers 9 bases. Germline-derived CDR1 and CDR2 are MNHEY and SVGAGI. J gave up 1 base and V 9 bases, and 11 bases lay outside the gene matches. The CDR3 is made up of 16 amino acids. The CDR3 DNA is TGTGCCAGTAGCCCATCCACTAGCGGGCGCACAGATACGCAGTATTTT. Amino acids: CASSPSTSGRTDTQYF.

The rearrangement links TRBV5-1 to TRBJ2-5; D is uncertain. Deletions cut 4 bases from V and 4 bases from J, with 14 bases between. The length of the CDR3 is 14 residues. Germline CDR1 is SGHRS and CDR2 is YFSETQ. This CDR3 reads CASSRWTEGETQYF. The DNA of the CDR3 is TGCGCCAGCAGCCGATGGACGGAAGGAGAGACCCAGTACTTC.

This clonotype was observed a handful of times. The rearrangement uses TRBV20-1 and TRBJ2-7, with D possibly being TRBD1 or TRBD2 (5 bases each). CDR1 DFQATT and CDR2 SNEGSKA come from the germline V gene (reference sequence). The V gene lost 5 bases and the J gene lost 5 bases, with 13 bases spanning the gap. The CDR3 length is 12 residues. The CDR3 DNA follows: TGCAGTGCTTTGAGGGGTAAGGACGAGCAGTACTTC. Translating gives CSALRGKDEQYF.

This clonotype was picked up a small number of times. V and J are TRBV7-3 and TRBJ2-1, with 13 nucleotides matching TRBD2. The CDR3 is 16 amino acids. The germline gives CDR1 SGHTA, CDR2 FQGTGA. V gave up 8 bases and J gave up 4 bases; unmatched junction bases: 8. The CDR3 DNA is TGTGCCAGCCCTGAACCGACTAGCGGGGGGTACAATGAGCAGTTCTTC. Encoded protein: CASPEPTSGGYNEQFF.

This clonotype was observed once. The chain uses TRBV10-1 and TRBJ2-7; tentatively, D is TRBD1 or TRBD2 (5 bases each). Germline V gene sequence: CDR1 WNHNN, CDR2 SYGVQD (reference sequence). The CDR3 is made up of 15 amino acids. The V gene lost 0 bases and the J gene lost 5 bases, with 14 bases spanning the gap. CDR3 coding DNA: TGCGCCAGCAGTGAGTCTGGGACCAAGGGGAACGAGCAGTACTTC. Its translation: CASSESGTKGNEQYF.

V usage is TRBV20-1 and J usage is TRBJ1-2; no reliable D call. The length of the CDR3 is 12 residues. Germline V gene sequence: CDR1 DFQATT, CDR2 SNEGSKA (reference sequence). Trimming took 1 base from V and 7 from J, leaving 10 bases between them. CDR3 sequence (DNA): TGCAGTGCTAGAGTGGGGAATGGTGGCTACACCTTC. Translated: CSARVGNGGYTF.

This clonotype has only a few counts. The chain joins TRBV7-9 to TRBJ1-2, with a weak D call TRBD1 (6 bases). This CDR3 has 15 amino acids. Deletions cut 0 bases from V and 6 bases from J, with 14 bases between. Germline V CDR1 and CDR2: SEHNR, FQNEAQ (reference sequence). CDR3 sequence (DNA): TGTGCCAGCAGCTTAGCGCTGACAGGTGGGGATGGCTACACCTTC. Translated: CASSLALTGGDGYTF.

The rearrangement links TRBV6-5 to TRBJ2-7, with D maybe TRBD2 (5 bases). This CDR3 region has 15 residues. From germline, CDR1 is MNHEY and CDR2 SVGAGI. The V end was cut by 5 bases, the J end by 0 bases, with 14 bases between. The CDR3 is CASSTLERSSYEQYF. The DNA for the CDR3 is TGTGCCAGCAGTACTTTGGAGCGGAGCTCCTACGAGCAGTACTTC.

DNA of the CDR3: TGCGCCAGCAGCCCCAGACTAGCGGGGTCTCAAGAGACCCAGTACTTC. It yields the protein CASSPRLAGSQETQYF. The gene calls are TRBV4-1 and TRBJ2-5, with TRBD2 matching 11 bases. The CDR3 extends over 16 amino acids. Germline CDR1 MGHRA, CDR2 YSYEKL. Trimming took 4 bases from V and 2 from J; bases not matched to a gene: 6.

The CDR3 sequence: CASSGPVIEETQYF. CDR3 nucleotides: TGTGCCAGCAGTGGTCCGGTTATCGAGGAGACCCAGTACTTC. The rearrangement joins TRBV2 to TRBJ2-5; D uncertain. Trimming removed 4 bases at V and 5 bases at J, with 14 bases between. The CDR3 consists of 14 residues. Germline assignment: CDR1 SNHLY and CDR2 FYNNEI.

The chain has TRBV7-2 and TRBJ2-4; 8 nucleotides line up with TRBD2. Germline CDR1 reads SGHTA; CDR2 reads FQGNSA. This CDR3 comprises 16 residues. J gave up 1 base and V 1 base, and 3 bases lay outside the gene matches. The CDR3 DNA sequence: TGTGCCAGCAGCTTAGTGACGGGAGGGGCCAAAAACATTCAGTACTTC. Translated: CASSLVTGGAKNIQYF.

This clonotype appeared once. The genes are TRBV7-8 and TRBJ2-1; D gene uncertain. The germline CDR1 and CDR2 sequences are SGHVS and FQNEAQ. Trimming took 11 bases from V and 2 from J, leaving 10 bases between them. The CDR3 sequence is 12 residues long. CDR3 sequence: CAGARPYNEQFF. The CDR3 nucleotides are TGTGCCGGCGCCCGACCCTACAATGAGCAGTTCTTC.

The chain combines TRBV4-1 with TRBJ1-4, with D unclear. The CDR3 spans 16 residues. V shed 4 bases and J shed 4 bases, with 16 bases lying between them. CDR1 and CDR2 (germline): MGHRA, YSYEKL. The CDR3 region is CASSRRGGFGNEKLFF. In DNA, the CDR3 is TGCGCCAGCAGCCGTCGAGGAGGTTTTGGTAATGAAAAACTGTTTTTT.

The chain joins TRBV7-2 to TRBJ2-3, with D possibly being TRBD2 (5 bases). The CDR3 extends over 13 amino acids. V dropped 7 bases and J dropped 10 bases, with 18 bases sitting between them. Germline assignment: CDR1 SGHTA and CDR2 FQGNSA. CDR3 nucleotides: TGTGCCAGCACCACGACCCGGGGTCGGGCGCAGTATTTT. Its protein is CASTTTRGRAQYF.

V gene TRBV29-1 combines with J gene TRBJ2-5; 13 bases map to TRBD2. Per germline, CDR1 SQVTM and CDR2 ANQGSEA. Losses at the gene ends were 4 bases for V and 5 bases for J; bases not matched to a gene: 10. CDR3 length equals 16 residues. CDR3 protein: CSVVLAGGGWLETQYF. In nucleotides, the CDR3 is TGCAGCGTTGTACTAGCGGGGGGGGGTTGGCTGGAGACCCAGTACTTC.

V is TRBV6-1 and J is TRBJ2-7; TRBD1 matches at 9 bases. Trimming removed 4 bases from V and 0 bases from J; junction bases left unmatched: 7. The CDR3 consists of 16 residues. The V gene's germline CDR1 is MNHNS and CDR2 SASEGT. CDR3 region: CASSGFTGGDSYEQYF. The CDR3 bases are TGTGCCAGCAGTGGTTTCACAGGGGGCGACTCCTACGAGCAGTACTTC.

J is TRBJ2-6 and V is TRBV7-9; 12 positions match TRBD1. Unmatched junction bases numbered 3, after V lost 3 bases and J lost 0 bases. The CDR3 covers 18 residues. The V gene's germline CDR1 is SEHNR and CDR2 FQNEAQ (reference sequence). CDR3 sequence: CASSLGTGGVSGANVLTF. The CDR3 bases are TGTGCCAGCAGCTTGGGGACAGGGGGCGTCTCTGGGGCCAACGTCCTGACTTTC.